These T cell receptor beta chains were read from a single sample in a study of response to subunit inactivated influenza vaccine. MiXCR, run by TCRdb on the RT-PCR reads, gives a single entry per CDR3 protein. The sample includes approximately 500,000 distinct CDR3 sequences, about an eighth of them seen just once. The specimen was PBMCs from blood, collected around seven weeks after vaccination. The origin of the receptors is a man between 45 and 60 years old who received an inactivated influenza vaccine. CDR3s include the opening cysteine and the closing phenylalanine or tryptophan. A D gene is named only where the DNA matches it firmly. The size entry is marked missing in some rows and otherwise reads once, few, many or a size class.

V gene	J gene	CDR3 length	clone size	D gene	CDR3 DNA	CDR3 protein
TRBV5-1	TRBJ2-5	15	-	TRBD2	TGCGCCAGCGGGAGACTAGCGAGGGAGGGAGAGACCCAGTACTTC	CASGRLAREGETQYF
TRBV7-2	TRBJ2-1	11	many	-	TGTGCCAGCAGCTTTAACTCACAGCAGTTCTTC	CASSFNSQQFF
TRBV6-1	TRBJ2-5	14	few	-	TGTGCCAGCAGGATGATGCCCCTCGCGGAGACCCAGTACTTC	CASRMMPLAETQYF
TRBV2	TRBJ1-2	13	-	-	TGTGCCAGCAGAAACAGGGTTAACTATGGCTACACCTTC	CASRNRVNYGYTF
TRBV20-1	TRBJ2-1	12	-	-	TGCAGTGCTAGTGCGGCGGACAATGAGCAGTTCTTC	CSASAADNEQFF
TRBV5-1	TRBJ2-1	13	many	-	TGCGCCAGCAGCCCCGGGACCGCCAATGAGCAGTTCTTC	CASSPGTANEQFF
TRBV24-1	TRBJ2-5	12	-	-	TGTGCCACCAGTGATTCGCTAGAGACCCAGTACTTC	CATSDSLETQYF
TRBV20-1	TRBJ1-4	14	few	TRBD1	TGCAGTGCTAGAGCGCCGGGACAGACTTCAAAACTGTTTTTT	CSARAPGQTSKLFF
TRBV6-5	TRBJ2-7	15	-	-	TGTGCCAGCAGTTATGCCTGGACAGTTTTCGACGAGCAGTACTTC	CASSYAWTVFDEQYF
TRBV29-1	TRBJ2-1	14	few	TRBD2	TGCAGCGTCCAACTAGCGGGAGTATACAATGAGCAGTTCTTC	CSVQLAGVYNEQFF
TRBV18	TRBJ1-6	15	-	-	TGTGCCAGCTCACCCGGGACCGGACGAGGATCACCCCTCCACTTT	CASSPGTGRGSPLHF
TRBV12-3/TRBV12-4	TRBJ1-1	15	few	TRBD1	TGTGCCAGCAGCAAACACTCAACAGGGGCCACTGAAGCTTTCTTT	CASSKHSTGATEAFF
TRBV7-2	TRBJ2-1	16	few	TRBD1	TGTGCCAGCAGATCCCCGGGACAGGGATCCTACAATGAGCAGTTCTTC	CASRSPGQGSYNEQFF
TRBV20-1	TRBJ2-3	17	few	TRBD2	TGCAGTGCTCCGATCGAACTAGCGGGGGGATTCACAGATACGCAGTATTTT	CSAPIELAGGFTDTQYF
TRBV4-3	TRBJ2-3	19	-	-	TGCGCCAGCAGCCAAGATATAGCCGCGAGGAGTCGCCGCACAGATACGCAGTATTTT	CASSQDIAARSRRTDTQYF
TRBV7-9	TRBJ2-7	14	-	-	TGTGCCAGCAGCTTAGGGTATGCCCAGGACGAGCAGTACTTC	CASSLGYAQDEQYF
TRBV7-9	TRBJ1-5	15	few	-	TGTGCCAGCAGCCGGGGCAGGGGCGGCTCTGGGCCCCAGCATTTT	CASSRGRGGSGPQHF
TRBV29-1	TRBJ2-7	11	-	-	TGCAGCGTTGAAGTTCGGGGGGAGCAGTACTTC	CSVEVRGEQYF
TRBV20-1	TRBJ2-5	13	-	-	TGCAGTGCTAGATTGACCCTGGAAGGGACCCAGTACTTC	CSARLTLEGTQYF
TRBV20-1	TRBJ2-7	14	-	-	TGCAGTGCTAGAGAGCCCCATAGCTCCTACGAGCAGTACTTC	CSAREPHSSYEQYF
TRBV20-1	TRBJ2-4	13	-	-	TGCAGTGCTAGGTCAGAAGCCAAAAACATTCAGTACTTC	CSARSEAKNIQYF
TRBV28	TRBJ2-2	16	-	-	TGTGCCAGCAATGCCCGACCGGGACGGAGCACCGGGGAGCTGTTTTTT	CASNARPGRSTGELFF
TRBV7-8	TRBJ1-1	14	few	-	TGTGCCAGCAGCTTAACAGAAATGGCGACTGAAGCTTTCTTT	CASSLTEMATEAFF
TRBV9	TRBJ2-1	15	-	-	TGTGCCAGCAGCGTAGATACTACCTCCTACAATGAGCAGTTCTTC	CASSVDTTSYNEQFF
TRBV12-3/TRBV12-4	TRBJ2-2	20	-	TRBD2	TGTGCCAGCCGCGCAAGACCGGGACTAGCAAGTATGGGCAACACCGGGGAGCTGTTTTTT	CASRARPGLASMGNTGELFF
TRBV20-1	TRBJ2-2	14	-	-	TGCAGTGCTCCTTGGGCAGGGGGGGTCGGGGAGCTGTTTTTT	CSAPWAGGVGELFF
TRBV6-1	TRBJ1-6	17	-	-	TGTGCCAGCAGTCGTAAAGCTGGACAGTACCTTAATTCACCCCTCCACTTT	CASSRKAGQYLNSPLHF
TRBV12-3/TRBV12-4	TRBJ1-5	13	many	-	TGTGCCAGCAGCCGGGAGGGTGGTCAGCCCCAGCATTTT	CASSREGGQPQHF
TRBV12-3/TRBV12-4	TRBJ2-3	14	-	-	TGTGCCAGCAGTTACCGGGACGGAACAGATACGCAGTATTTT	CASSYRDGTDTQYF
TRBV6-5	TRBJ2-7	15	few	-	TGTGCCAGCAGTTACTCATTATCCCCACCCTACGAGCAGTACTTC	CASSYSLSPPYEQYF
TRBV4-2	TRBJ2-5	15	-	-	TGTGCCAGCAGCCAAGATTACGGACAACCAGAGACCCAGTACTTC	CASSQDYGQPETQYF
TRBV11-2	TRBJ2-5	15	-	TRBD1	TGTGCCAGCAGCCTCGAACCGGACAGGGCGGAGACCCAGTACTTC	CASSLEPDRAETQYF
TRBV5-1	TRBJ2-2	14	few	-	TGCGCCAGCAGCTCGGCGCCGAACACCGGGGAGCTGTTTTTT	CASSSAPNTGELFF
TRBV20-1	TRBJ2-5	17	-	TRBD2	TGCAGTGCTAGAAGCAGATGGAGCGGGAGCTTCCAAGAGACCCAGTACTTC	CSARSRWSGSFQETQYF
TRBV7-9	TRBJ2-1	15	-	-	TGTGCCAGCAGCTTTTCGTGGTTCGCGGGCGATGAGCAGTTCTTC	CASSFSWFAGDEQFF